One sample yielded the 27 T cell receptor beta chains listed below, sequenced in a study of cytotoxic CD8 clonotypes in ibrutinib-treated CLL. TCRdb keeps only in-frame clones here, not all; method: immunoSEQ multiplex PCR. The sample holds over 95,000 clones, under 70% seen once. This material consisted of PBMCs, taken after 24 months of ibrutinib treatment. Source of these receptors: a human donor with chronic lymphocytic leukemia.

In DNA, the CDR3 is TGTGCCAGCGGCGGTAGCACAGATACGCAGTATTTT. Protein sequence: CASGGSTDTQYF. The genes are TRBV6-5 and TRBJ2-3, with unresolved D. Germline CDR1 MNHEY, CDR2 SVGAGI. V lost 8 bases and J lost 0, with 6 bases in between. The CDR3 extends over 12 amino acids.

The chain links TRBV19 to TRBJ2-2; D tentatively reads TRBD1 or TRBD2 (6 bases each). Germline V CDR1 and CDR2: LNHDA, SQIVND (reference sequence). V lost 7 bases and J lost 2, with 14 bases in between. The CDR3 sequence is 15 residues long. The CDR3 nucleotides are TGTGCCAGTAACCCGGGGGCCGCAAACACCGGGGAGCTGTTTTTT. It yields the protein CASNPGAANTGELFF.

The chain employs TRBV7-8 and TRBJ1-3, with D unresolved. The CDR3 loop spans 17 amino acids. Per germline, CDR1 SGHVS and CDR2 FQNEAQ. V lost 5 bases and J lost 1, with 18 bases in between. In DNA form, the CDR3 reads TGTGCCAGCAGCCCGTGGACCGAGTCCGTATCTGGAAACACCATATATTTT. This translates into CASSPWTESVSGNTIYF.

This sequence joins TRBV5-1 and TRBJ2-1, with TRBD2 matching 10 bases. The CDR3 is made up of 15 amino acids. V was clipped by 6 bases and J by 6 bases; unmatched bases: 9. The germline V gene encodes CDR1 SGHRS and CDR2 YFSETQ. The CDR3 bases are TGCGCCAGCACCATGCTAGCGGGGGTTGTCAATGAGCAGTTCTTC. Its translation: CASTMLAGVVNEQFF.

This clone was counted only a few times. The CDR3 sequence: CASDRGAHNEQFF. In DNA, the CDR3 is TGTGCCTCAGACAGGGGTGCGCACAATGAGCAGTTCTTC. This chain links TRBV30 with TRBJ2-1; TRBD1 aligns across 8 bases. J was trimmed by 5 bases and V by 7 bases; bases with no gene match: 7. Germline V gives CDR1 GTSNPN, CDR2 SVGIG (reference sequence). The CDR3 is 13 amino acids.

This clone has more than one count but fewer than ten. The V gene is TRBV6-6, the J gene TRBJ1-2; 7 nucleotides agree with TRBD1. CDR1 is MNHNY, CDR2 SVGAGI, per germline (reference sequence). Trimming cost V 6 bases and J 5 bases; bases outside gene matches: 3. The CDR3 is 12 amino acids. This chain's CDR3 is CASRTGPYGYTF. The CDR3, as DNA: TGTGCCAGCAGGACAGGGCCATATGGCTACACCTTC.

Only a few counts were recorded for this clone. This chain links TRBV15 with TRBJ2-5; D not certain. V dropped 3 bases and J dropped 5 bases, with 10 bases sitting between them. This CDR3 comprises 13 residues. Germline CDR1 reads LNHNV; CDR2 reads YYDKDF (reference sequence). In DNA, the CDR3 is TGTGCCACCAGCAGTGCCCTGGCCGAGACCCAGTACTTC. This gives the protein CATSSALAETQYF.

The chain recombines TRBV19 with TRBJ1-2; a weak D match, TRBD1 (6 bases). This CDR3 contains 14 residues. The germline CDR1 and CDR2 sequences are LNHDA and SQIVND (reference sequence). The V end lost 0 bases, the J end lost 3 bases, and 8 bases lay between the germline ends. The CDR3 loop is CASSIEAGDYGYTF. As DNA, the CDR3 is TGTGCCAGTAGTATAGAGGCAGGGGACTATGGCTACACCTTC.

The chain recombines TRBV5-6 with TRBJ1-3, with a tentative D call TRBD1 (6 bases). Germline V gives CDR1 SGHDT, CDR2 YYEEEE. The CDR3 consists of 14 residues. Trimming removed 2 bases at V and 10 bases at J, with 16 bases between. For the CDR3, the DNA is TGTGCCAGCAGCTTTGGCAGGGGCGGAATGACCATATATTTT. This codes for CASSFGRGGMTIYF.

The CDR3 loop reads CASTLETGGWETQYF. In nucleotides, the CDR3 is TGTGCCAGCACCCTCGAGACAGGCGGGTGGGAGACCCAGTACTTC. The chain combines TRBV5-8 with TRBJ2-5; the D gene is possibly TRBD1 (6 bases). Per the germline V gene, CDR1 is SGHTS and CDR2 is YDEGEE. V lost 6 bases to trimming and J lost 5 bases, with 20 bases between them. This CDR3 region has 15 residues.

This clone was seen a handful of times. The chain has TRBV5-1 and TRBJ2-7; D tentatively fits TRBD1 or TRBD2 (5 bases each). The CDR3 length is 14 residues. Per the germline V gene, CDR1 is SGHRS and CDR2 is YFSETQ. The V end was cut by 0 bases, the J end by 7 bases, with 14 bases between. The CDR3 region has the DNA TGCGCCAGCAGCTTGGATACCGGGGCCGGGGAGCAGTACTTC. Protein product: CASSLDTGAGEQYF. Variable domain in full (rest from reference TRBV5-1 and TRBJ2-7): KAGVTQTPRYLIKTRGQQVTLSCSPISGHRSVSWYQQTPGQGLQFLFEYFSETQRNKGNFPGRFSGRQFSNSRSEMNVSTLELGDSALYLCASSLDTGAGEQYFGPGTRLTVT.

A few counts support this clone. This rearrangement joins TRBV12-5 to TRBJ1-1; 7 positions match TRBD1. The CDR3 has 13 residues. The germline gives CDR1 LGHNT, CDR2 FRNRAP. J was trimmed by 5 bases and V by 2 bases; bases with no gene match: 2. CDR3 in amino acids: CASGLSRGTEAFF. CDR3 DNA sequence: TGTGCTAGTGGTTTGTCCAGGGGGACTGAAGCTTTCTTT.

This clone was picked up a small number of times. The V and J genes are TRBV11-3 and TRBJ2-7; 7 positions match TRBD1. In germline, CDR1 is SGHNT, CDR2 YENEEA. The CDR3 has 13 amino acids. The trim removed 3 bases at V and 4 bases at J, leaving 3 bases unmatched. CDR3 amino acids: CASSFATGYEQYF. The CDR3 coding sequence is TGTGCCAGCAGCTTTGCGACAGGGTACGAGCAGTACTTC.

This CDR3 is CSVVGGPSTDTQYF. The CDR3, as DNA: TGCAGCGTTGTCGGGGGACCCAGCACAGATACGCAGTATTTT. The chain couples TRBV29-1 to TRBJ2-3; a weak D match, TRBD2 (6 bases). V lost 4 bases to trimming and J lost 0 bases, with 11 bases between them. The germline gives CDR1 SQVTM, CDR2 ANQGSEA. The CDR3 loop spans 14 amino acids.

This clone has a handful of counts. V gene TRBV28 combines with J gene TRBJ1-2, with 7 bases fitting TRBD1. The CDR3 extends over 13 amino acids. J gave up 8 bases and V 8 bases, and 11 bases lay outside the gene matches. Germline CDR1 reads MDHEN; CDR2 reads SYDVKM. CDR3 sequence (DNA): TGTGCCAGCGGGGACAGACGCCCCGGGGGCTACACCTTC. Its protein product is CASGDRRPGGYTF.

The sample holds many counts of this clone. The CDR3 sequence: CASSPQGHGELFF. The DNA for the CDR3 is TGTGCCAGCTCACCACAGGGTCACGGGGAGCTGTTTTTT. The chain is built from TRBV18 and TRBJ2-2; D is uncertain. The CDR3 sequence is 13 residues long. The germline CDR1 and CDR2 sequences are KGHSH and LQKENI. Trimming cost V 1 base and J 7 bases, with 7 bases left between them.

The chain recombines TRBV7-6 with TRBJ2-1, with D uncertain. The CDR3 is 12 residues long. V was trimmed by 3 bases and J by 9 bases, leaving 9 bases between them. Germline V gene data show CDR1 as SGHVS and CDR2 as FNYEAQ. CDR3: CASSFDSGEQFF. Written as DNA, the CDR3 is TGTGCCAGCAGCTTCGACTCTGGTGAGCAGTTCTTC.

CDR3 coding DNA: TGCGCCAGCTATGAGGGACTAGCCCTCACAGATACGCAGTATTTT. Translation: CASYEGLALTDTQYF. The chain links TRBV5-1 to TRBJ2-3, with TRBD2 matching 9 bases. The CDR3 runs 15 residues. The V segment lost 7 bases and the J segment 2 bases; nucleotides outside the gene matches: 8. Germline V gene lookup returns CDR1 SGHRS and CDR2 YFSETQ.

This clone was detected a few times. The chain uses TRBV2 and TRBJ1-4, with D possibly being TRBD1 (5 bases). The CDR3 extends over 14 amino acids. Germline assignment: CDR1 SNHLY and CDR2 FYNNEI. Trimming took off 4 bases at V and 5 bases at J, with 11 bases between the two ends. CDR3 sequence (DNA): TGTGCCAGCAGTGGCCGGGGCTCGAATGAAAAACTGTTTTTT. Translated: CASSGRGSNEKLFF.

This clone was recorded a few times. V gene TRBV6-6 combines with J gene TRBJ2-1, with D perhaps matching TRBD1 or TRBD2 (5 bases each). The V gene's germline CDR1 is MNHNY and CDR2 SVGAGI (reference sequence). The CDR3 length is 13 residues. V gave up 5 bases and J gave up 4 bases, with 9 bases separating them. The CDR3 reads CASSPGTYNEQFF. CDR3 in DNA: TGTGCCAGCAGTCCCGGGACGTACAATGAGCAGTTCTTC.

V gene TRBV19 combines with J gene TRBJ1-5; tentatively, D is TRBD1 (5 bases). The germline V and J ends were trimmed by 10 bases and 5 bases, with 12 bases remaining between them. The CDR3 consists of 12 residues. Germline CDR1 reads LNHDA; CDR2 reads SQIVND (reference sequence). The CDR3 protein is CATNRGDQPQHF. In DNA form, the CDR3 reads TGTGCCACCAACCGGGGGGATCAGCCCCAGCATTTT.

J is TRBJ2-3 and V is TRBV19, with a possible D match to TRBD1 (6 bases). Trimming cost V 7 bases and J 3 bases, with 8 bases left between them. The CDR3 spans 12 residues. CDR1 LNHDA and CDR2 SQIVND come from the germline V gene (reference sequence). The CDR3 protein is CASKRGTDTQYF. The DNA of the CDR3 is TGTGCCAGTAAAAGGGGGACAGATACGCAGTATTTT.

This clone was seen only a few times. The chain couples TRBV11-3 to TRBJ2-1; 12 nucleotides agree with TRBD2. This CDR3 region has 16 residues. Germline CDR1 reads SGHNT; CDR2 reads YENEEA. Unmatched junction bases numbered 7, after V lost 5 bases and J lost 5 bases. Here the CDR3 DNA reads TGTGCCAGCAGCCAAACTAGCGGGGGGACCAACAATGAGCAGTTCTTC. Translating it yields CASSQTSGGTNNEQFF.

This chain connects TRBV13 to TRBJ1-3, with 7 bases lining up with TRBD1. Germline lookup yields CDR1 PRHDT and CDR2 FYEKMQ (reference sequence). The V and J ends lost 2 bases and 2 bases, in that order; junction bases with no gene match: 12. The CDR3 runs to 18 residues. DNA for the CDR3: TGTGCCAGCAGCTTATCATATTCAAACGACAGGGCTGGAAACACCATATATTTT. Translation gives CASSLSYSNDRAGNTIYF.

This chain uses TRBV7-2 with TRBJ2-3; no clear D gene. CDR1 is SGHTA and CDR2 is FQGNSA in the germline V gene. V shed 0 bases and J shed 0 bases, with 10 bases lying between them. This CDR3 comprises 16 residues. The DNA of the CDR3 is TGTGCCAGCAGCTTAGCCAGATCGGTAAGCACAGATACGCAGTATTTT. Its translation is CASSLARSVSTDTQYF.

The V call is TRBV5-1, the J call TRBJ2-3, with 9 bases lining up with TRBD1. V lost 1 base and J lost 4; bases outside the gene matches: 7. CDR1 is SGHRS, CDR2 YFSETQ, per germline. The CDR3 sequence is 16 residues long. The CDR3 region has the DNA TGCGCCAGCAGCTTGTCGCCGGGACAGGGATCAGATACGCAGTATTTT. Its protein is CASSLSPGQGSDTQYF.

The chain links TRBV2 to TRBJ1-3, with a possible D match to TRBD1 (5 bases). V was shortened by 2 bases and J by 0 bases, with 11 bases between the two germline ends. This CDR3 comprises 16 residues. Germline CDR1 is SNHLY and CDR2 is FYNNEI. Here the CDR3 DNA reads TGTGCCAGCAGTGAATGGGGCACCATCTCTGGAAACACCATATATTTT. This sequence encodes CASSEWGTISGNTIYF.